These T cell receptor beta chains were read from a single sample in a study of T cell repertoires and HLA-DP antigens. The method was immunoSEQ multiplex PCR; TCRdb's version includes in-frame clones alone and lacks a portion of them. The sample has some 89,000 clones, approximately 89% seen once; the top ten hold 1.7%. The antigens for these receptors are not known. Source material: CD4+ T cells from PBMCs. These TCRs come from a man in his forties or fifties in good health and CMV-seronegative. Each CDR3 is given with its conserved first and last residue. A D gene is named only where the DNA matches it firmly. Some rows mark clone size as missing; the rest say once, few, many or name a class of expanded clone.

>TRBV18|NA|TRBJ1-2|NA
TGTGCCAGCTCACCCAGCAGGGAGGGCGGCTACACCTTC
CASSPSREGGYTF
>TRBV5-4|NA|TRBJ1-2|NA
TGTGCCAGCAGCCCCGAGGTCTCTAACTATGGCTACACCTTC
CASSPEVSNYGYTF
>TRBV28|NA|TRBJ1-4|NA
TGTGCCAGCAGTATAACTAATGAAAAACTGTTTTTT
CASSITNEKLFF
>TRBV6-5|NA|TRBJ1-6|once
TGTGCCAGCAGGGGCGGCCTTCCGACTTCACCCCTCCACTTT
CASRGGLPTSPLHF
>TRBV7-8|TRBD2|TRBJ2-7|NA
TGTGCCAGCAGCTGGGGGGGAGGCGCCAAAGCCGCCGAGCAGTACTTC
CASSWGGGAKAAEQYF
>TRBV25-1|NA|TRBJ2-7|NA
TGTGCCAGCAGTGAATTCACGGGGCGGTACGAGCAGTACTTC
CASSEFTGRYEQYF
>TRBV27|NA|TRBJ2-7|NA
TGTGCCAGCAGGGGGGACACCCGTTGGGAGCAGTACTTC
CASRGDTRWEQYF
>TRBV2|NA|TRBJ2-1|NA
TGTGCCAGCTCCCCTAGGGGGTTCTCCTACAATGAGCAGTTCTTC
CASSPRGFSYNEQFF
>TRBV28|NA|TRBJ2-7|NA
TGTGCCAGCAGTCGGCCTACGAGGGAGCAGTACTTC
CASSRPTREQYF
>TRBV4-3|NA|TRBJ2-3|NA
TGCGCCAGCAGCCAAGAGTACCTTGAGACGCAGTATTTT
CASSQEYLETQYF
>TRBV5-1|TRBD2|TRBJ2-5|NA
TGCGCCAGCAGCTTGGATCCAGCGGGAGTGGGGGAGACCCAGTACTTC
CASSLDPAGVGETQYF
>TRBV11-3|NA|TRBJ2-2|once
TGTGCCAGCAGCTCTGGAAGGGCGGGCACCGGGGAGCTGTTTTTT
CASSSGRAGTGELFF
>TRBV2|NA|TRBJ2-3|NA
TGTGCCAGCCTGAGCGTCCCGGGACAAGAAGATACGCAGTATTTT
CASLSVPGQEDTQYF
>TRBV5-1|TRBD2|TRBJ2-3|once
TGCGCCAGCAGCCCGGGACTAGCGGGAGTAGGTGTCACAGATACGCAGTATTTT
CASSPGLAGVGVTDTQYF
>TRBV6-5|NA|TRBJ1-2|NA
TGTGCCAGCAGGGCAACCGGGCCCGCGGGGCGCTACACCTTC
CASRATGPAGRYTF
>TRBV5-8|TRBD2|TRBJ2-1|NA
TGTGCCAGCGCGGTTGGCGGGAGGGGGTATGAGCAGTTCTTC
CASAVGGRGYEQFF
>TRBV28|TRBD1|TRBJ2-7|NA
TGTGCCAGCAGAGGGACAGGGAATGACGAGCAGTACTTC
CASRGTGNDEQYF
>TRBV6-5|TRBD1|TRBJ1-4|NA
TGTGCCAGCAGTGTCGGGACAGCAATTAATGAAAAACTGTTTTTT
CASSVGTAINEKLFF
>TRBV7-8|TRBD1|TRBJ1-1|NA
TGTGCCAGCAGCTTAGCTGGACAACAGGGGGCGGGTACTGAAGCTTTCTTT
CASSLAGQQGAGTEAFF
>TRBV7-3|TRBD1|TRBJ2-2|NA
TGTGCCAGCAGTGAGGGGACAGGGGGCACCGGGGAGCTGTTTTTT
CASSEGTGGTGELFF
>TRBV9|NA|TRBJ1-1|NA
TGTGCCAGCAGCCCCAGTGCGGGGGGGATAAGCACTGAAGCTTTCTTT
CASSPSAGGISTEAFF
>TRBV5-1|NA|TRBJ2-3|NA
TGCGCCAGCAGCTTCAGACAGGGGAGGGTTAGCACAGATACGCAGTATTTT
CASSFRQGRVSTDTQYF
>TRBV7-3|NA|TRBJ2-6|NA
TGTGCCAGCAGCCTCGACAGGCCACTGGCTGGGGCCAACGTCCTGACTTTC
CASSLDRPLAGANVLTF
>TRBV18|NA|TRBJ1-3|NA
TGTGCCAGCTCACCCGACAGCCTCTCTGGAAACACCATATATTTT
CASSPDSLSGNTIYF
>TRBV4-1|NA|TRBJ2-7|NA
TGCGCCAGCAGCCAAGACCCAGGGAACGAGCAGTACTTC
CASSQDPGNEQYF
>TRBV7-9|NA|TRBJ1-4|NA
TGTGCCAGCAGCTTTTACGGGGATAATGAAAAACTGTTTTTT
CASSFYGDNEKLFF